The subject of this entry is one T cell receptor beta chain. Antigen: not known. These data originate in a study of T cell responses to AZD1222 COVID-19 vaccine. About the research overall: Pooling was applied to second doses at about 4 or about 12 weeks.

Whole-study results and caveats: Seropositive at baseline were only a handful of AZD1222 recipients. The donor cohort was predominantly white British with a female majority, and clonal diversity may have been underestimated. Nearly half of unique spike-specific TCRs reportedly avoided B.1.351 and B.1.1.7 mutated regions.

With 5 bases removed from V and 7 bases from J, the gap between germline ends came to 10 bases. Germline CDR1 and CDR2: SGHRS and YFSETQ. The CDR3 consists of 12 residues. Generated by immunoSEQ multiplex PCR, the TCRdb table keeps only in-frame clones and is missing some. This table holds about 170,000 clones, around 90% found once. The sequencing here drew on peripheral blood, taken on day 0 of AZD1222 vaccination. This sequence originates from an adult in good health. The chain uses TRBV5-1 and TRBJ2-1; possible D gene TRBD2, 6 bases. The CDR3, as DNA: TGCGCCAGCAGGGAGGGCGGGAATGAGCAGTTCTTC. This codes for CASREGGNEQFF.